This entry lists 24 T cell receptor beta chains sequenced from one sample in a study of blood T cell repertoires in COVID-19. Produced via immunoSEQ multiplex PCR; TCRdb's table is partial and in-frame only. The sample holds roughly 260,000 clones, less than 85% seen once. Sequencing input: peripheral blood. The origin of the receptors is a woman older than 75 with active or convalescent COVID-19.

About this clone itself: The same CDR3 is also encoded by other DNA sequences in this sample. The chain is built from TRBV2 and TRBJ1-1; TRBD1 matches 8 bases. The CDR3 consists of 13 residues. Germline V lookup: CDR1 SNHLY, CDR2 FYNNEI. V lost 4 bases to trimming and J lost 4 bases; unmatched junction nucleotides: 2. For the CDR3, the DNA is TGTGCCAGCAGTGGAACAGGGGGCACTGAAGCTTTCTTT. Its protein product is CASSGTGGTEAFF.

The rearrangement uses TRBV10-2 and TRBJ1-2; the D gene is possibly TRBD1 (6 bases). V lost 6 bases and J 4 bases, leaving 9 bases between the germline ends. From germline, CDR1 is WSHSY and CDR2 SAAADI. The CDR3 totals 12 residues. The CDR3 sequence: CASRKDSYGYTF. The CDR3 DNA sequence: TGCGCCAGCAGGAAGGACAGCTATGGCTACACCTTC.

A remark on this clone: The identical CDR3 is also encoded by other nucleotide sequences in the sample. V and J are TRBV5-1 and TRBJ1-1; D is unresolved. The V gene's germline CDR1 is SGHRS and CDR2 YFSETQ. The V end was cut by 0 bases, the J end by 1 base, with 7 bases between. The CDR3 spans 14 residues. The CDR3 nucleotides are TGCGCCAGCAGCTTGGACAGAACGAACACTGAAGCTTTCTTT. It is translated as CASSLDRTNTEAFF.

CDR3 nucleotide sequence: TGTGCCAGCAGGGAAAGAGCATACAATGAGCAGTTCTTC. As protein: CASRERAYNEQFF. The chain links TRBV2 to TRBJ2-1; D gene ambiguous. Trimming removed 6 bases from V and 4 bases from J, with 10 bases in between. This CDR3 has 13 amino acids. The germline CDR1 and CDR2 sequences are SNHLY and FYNNEI.

The chain is built from TRBV12-3 or TRBV12-4 and TRBJ2-5, with 8 nucleotides matching TRBD1. The CDR3 totals 12 residues. The V segment lost 5 bases and the J segment 6 bases; nucleotides outside the gene matches: 2. CDR3: CASSRQGKTQYF. The CDR3 nucleotides are TGTGCCAGCAGTAGACAGGGGAAGACCCAGTACTTC.

The V call is TRBV29-1, the J call TRBJ1-1; tentative D call: TRBD1 (5 bases). This CDR3 contains 12 residues. V lost 3 bases to trimming and J lost 4 bases, with 9 bases between them. Germline CDR1 is SQVTM and CDR2 is ANQGSEA. The CDR3 DNA reads TGCAGCGTTGAGCAGGGAGGCACTGAAGCTTTCTTT. Encoded protein: CSVEQGGTEAFF.

The J gene is TRBJ2-3, the V gene TRBV3-1 (or the pseudogene TRBV3-2), with TRBD1 matching 9 bases. The CDR3 contains 16 residues. Germline CDR1 reads LGHDT; CDR2 reads YNNKEL (reference sequence). The trim removed 3 bases at V and 4 bases at J, leaving 8 bases unmatched. The DNA of the CDR3 is TGTGCCAGCAGCCAGACGAGGACAGGGGCCCCAGATACGCAGTATTTT. Translation: CASSQTRTGAPDTQYF.

This chain connects TRBV2 to TRBJ2-4; 9 bases align to TRBD2. V was pared by 3 bases and J by 8 bases, with 5 bases of the junction left unmatched. The CDR3 is 14 residues long. The germline V gene encodes CDR1 SNHLY and CDR2 FYNNEI. The CDR3 protein is CASSEIAGVDIQYF. Here the CDR3 DNA reads TGTGCCAGCAGTGAGATAGCGGGAGTGGACATTCAGTACTTC.

This chain joins TRBV10-3 and TRBJ2-1, with 15 bases lining up with TRBD2. The germline V gene encodes CDR1 ENHRY and CDR2 SYGVKD. The CDR3 sequence is 17 residues long. The V and J ends lost 2 bases and 4 bases, in that order; junction bases with no gene match: 3. The CDR3 reads CAISEGTSGGYYNEQFF. As DNA, the CDR3 is TGTGCCATCAGTGAGGGGACTAGCGGGGGGTATTACAATGAGCAGTTCTTC.

This clone was seen once. The V gene is TRBV5-1, the J gene TRBJ1-2, with 8 bases fitting TRBD1. The germline CDR1 and CDR2 sequences are SGHRS and YFSETQ. Trimming cost V 3 bases and J 4 bases; bases outside gene matches: 14. The CDR3 spans 17 residues. The CDR3 reads CASSWTDRTGRSYGYTF. Written as DNA, the CDR3 is TGCGCCAGCAGCTGGACGGATCGGACAGGGAGAAGCTATGGCTACACCTTC.

This clone was seen only a few times. J is TRBJ1-3 and V is TRBV3-1 (or the pseudogene TRBV3-2); 7 nucleotides align to TRBD1. Unmatched junction bases numbered 7, after V lost 5 bases and J lost 3 bases. The V gene's germline CDR1 is LGHDT and CDR2 YNNKEL (reference sequence). The CDR3 has 15 amino acids. CDR3 loop: CASSLTGVGGNTIYF. CDR3 coding DNA: TGTGCCAGCAGCTTAACAGGGGTTGGTGGAAACACCATATATTTT.

The genes are TRBV7-8 and TRBJ2-7; 11 bases are shared with TRBD1. The length of the CDR3 is 16 residues. Germline values: CDR1 SGHVS, CDR2 FQNEAQ. Trimming took 5 bases from V and 4 from J; bases not matched to a gene: 10. CDR3 loop: CASSPQTGTGGYEQYF. The DNA of the CDR3 is TGTGCCAGCAGCCCACAAACCGGGACAGGGGGATACGAGCAGTACTTC.

The chain is built from TRBV5-1 and TRBJ1-1, with 8 positions matching TRBD1. CDR3 length equals 14 residues. The germline V gene encodes CDR1 SGHRS and CDR2 YFSETQ. Trimming removed 2 bases from V and 1 base from J; junction bases left unmatched: 1. The CDR3 spells CASSFGTGNTEAFF. The CDR3 region has the DNA TGCGCCAGCAGCTTCGGGACAGGGAACACTGAAGCTTTCTTT.

This sequence joins TRBV3-1 (or the pseudogene TRBV3-2) and TRBJ1-5, with 10 bases fitting TRBD1. Germline V gene sequence: CDR1 LGHDT, CDR2 YNNKEL (reference sequence). J gave up 5 bases and V 6 bases, and 10 bases lay outside the gene matches. This CDR3 spans 16 amino acids. CDR3 sequence reads: CASSRGQGEADQPQHF. The CDR3 nucleotides are TGTGCCAGCAGTAGAGGACAGGGGGAGGCGGATCAGCCCCAGCATTTT.

As for this clone: The junction and the germline gene differ at one end; a read error may be behind it. The chain has TRBV4-2 and TRBJ2-1, with TRBD1 matching 8 bases. CDR3 length equals 16 residues. The germline gives CDR1 LGHNA, CDR2 YNFKEQ. CDR3 in amino acids: CASSQNPRTGPNGQFF. In nucleotides, the CDR3 is TGTGCCAGCAGCCAAAACCCCCGGACAGGGCCAAATGGGCAGTTCTTC.

The chain has TRBV5-4 and TRBJ2-1; TRBD2 aligns across 9 bases. The CDR3 is 16 amino acids. The V and J ends lost 5 bases and 0 bases, in that order; junction bases with no gene match: 6. CDR1 is SGHNT, CDR2 YYREEE, per germline (reference sequence). This chain's CDR3 is CASSIMTSGSYNEQFF. The CDR3 bases are TGTGCCAGCAGTATTATGACTAGCGGCTCCTACAATGAGCAGTTCTTC.

The CDR3 DNA reads as TGTGCCTGGAGTGTAAGCCTAGCGGCGGCCCCTGTGATATACAATGAGCAGTTCTTC. Its translation: CAWSVSLAAAPVIYNEQFF. The rearrangement joins TRBV30 to TRBJ2-1; 7 bases line up with TRBD2. The germline V gene has CDR1 GTSNPN and CDR2 SVGIG (reference sequence). V shed 0 bases and J 4 bases; nucleotides not matched to a gene: 18. CDR3 length: 19 residues.

This chain connects TRBV24-1 to TRBJ2-3, with 7 positions matching TRBD1. CDR1 and CDR2 from the germline V gene are KGHDR and SFDVKD. The ends lost 4 bases at V and 5 bases at J; junction bases unmatched: 5. The CDR3 covers 14 residues. CDR3 in amino acids: CATSEPGQKDTQYF. The CDR3 coding sequence is TGTGCCACCAGTGAACCGGGACAGAAAGATACGCAGTATTTT.

The rearrangement links TRBV29-1 to TRBJ2-7; 7 bases are shared with TRBD1. With V trimmed by 6 bases and J by 2 bases, 10 bases remained unmatched. CDR3 length: 14 residues. CDR1 and CDR2 from the germline V gene are SQVTM and ANQGSEA. CDR3 DNA sequence: TGCAGCGTGCGAGGGACAGCCAGTCCCTACGAGCAGTACTTC. Its protein is CSVRGTASPYEQYF.

The chain uses TRBV2 and TRBJ1-5; TRBD1 aligns across 7 bases. The V segment lost 6 bases and the J segment 4 bases; nucleotides outside the gene matches: 12. Germline V gene sequence: CDR1 SNHLY, CDR2 FYNNEI. This CDR3 has 16 amino acids. This CDR3 is CASRGQTGLGNQPQHF. The CDR3 region has the DNA TGTGCCAGCAGGGGACAGACAGGGTTAGGGAATCAGCCCCAGCATTTT.

The chain couples TRBV10-3 to TRBJ1-1; a weak D match, TRBD1 (5 bases). The CDR3 spans 13 residues. V lost 8 bases and J lost 5, with 15 bases in between. CDR1 and CDR2 (germline): ENHRY, SYGVKD. The CDR3 nucleotides read TGTGCCATCGAGTCCGCGAAGGGGACTGAAGCTTTCTTT. This encodes CAIESAKGTEAFF.

The chain recombines TRBV4-2 with TRBJ1-6; D is unclear. V gave up 0 bases and J gave up 9 bases, with 12 bases separating them. The germline CDR1 and CDR2 sequences are LGHNA and YNFKEQ. This CDR3 is 15 amino acids long. CDR3 sequence: CASSQEEVGISPLHF. The CDR3 DNA is TGTGCCAGCAGCCAAGAGGAGGTCGGCATTTCACCCCTCCACTTT.

This chain links TRBV5-1 with TRBJ1-2, with 9 bases fitting TRBD1. Unmatched junction bases numbered 9, after V lost 1 base and J lost 8 bases. The CDR3 has 15 amino acids. Germline lookup yields CDR1 SGHRS and CDR2 YFSETQ. The DNA of the CDR3 is TGCGCCAGCAGCTTGAAACCACAGGGGGCACTGGGCTACACCTTC. Protein product: CASSLKPQGALGYTF.

The V call is TRBV5-6, the J call TRBJ2-3; a weak D match, TRBD1 (5 bases). In germline, CDR1 is SGHDT, CDR2 YYEEEE. The CDR3 has 15 amino acids. V gave up 2 bases and J gave up 1 base, with 11 bases separating them. The CDR3 DNA sequence: TGTGCCAGCAGCTTAAGGGGTTGGGGCACAGATACGCAGTATTTT. Amino acids: CASSLRGWGTDTQYF.